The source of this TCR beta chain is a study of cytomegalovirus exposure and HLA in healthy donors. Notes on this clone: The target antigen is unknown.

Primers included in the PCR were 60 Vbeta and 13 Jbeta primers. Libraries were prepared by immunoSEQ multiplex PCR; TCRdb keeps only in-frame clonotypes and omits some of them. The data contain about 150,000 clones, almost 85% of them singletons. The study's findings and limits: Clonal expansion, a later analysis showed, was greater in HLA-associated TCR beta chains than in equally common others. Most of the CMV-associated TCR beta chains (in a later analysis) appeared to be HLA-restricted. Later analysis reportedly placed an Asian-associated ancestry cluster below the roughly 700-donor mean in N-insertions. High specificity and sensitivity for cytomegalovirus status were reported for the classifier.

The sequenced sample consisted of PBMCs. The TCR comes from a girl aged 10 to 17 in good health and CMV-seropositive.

The CDR3 reads CASSRAAGGNQPQHF. CDR3 DNA: TGTGCCAGCAGCCGGGCCGCAGGGGGCAATCAGCCCCAGCATTTT. This chain links TRBV7-8 with TRBJ1-5; D might be TRBD1 (6 bases). The V and J ends lost 5 bases and 2 bases respectively, with 13 bases between them. The CDR3 runs 15 residues. The V gene's germline CDR1 is SGHVS and CDR2 FQNEAQ.